The text below deals with one T cell receptor (beta chain). The data are from a study of cytomegalovirus exposure and HLA in healthy donors. Trimming stripped 4 bases from V and 3 bases from J, with 20 bases between. The V gene's germline CDR1 is SGDLS and CDR2 YYNGEE. CDR3 size: 16 residues. 60 Vbeta and 13 Jbeta primers were used in PCR. Here immunoSEQ multiplex PCR was the method, and the copy in TCRdb shows in-frame clones only, minus some. In the table there are 85,000 to 100,000 clones, around 89% of which are singletons. What was sequenced was PBMCs. The J gene is TRBJ2-7, the V gene TRBV9, with D tentatively TRBD2 (5 bases). The clonotype originates from a man aged 18 to 35 in good health and CMV-seronegative. CDR3 DNA: TGTGCCAGCAGCCCCTCGCCCCCCGGGGTCCTCTACGAGCAGTACTTC. Amino acids: CASSPSPPGVLYEQYF. The whole variable domain, remainder taken from reference TRBV9 and TRBJ2-7, is DSGVTQTPKHLITATGQRVTLRCSPRSGDLSVYWYQQSLDQGLQFLIQYYNGEERAKGNILERFSAQQFPDLHSELNLSSLELGDSALYFCASSPSPPGVLYEQYFGPGTRLTVT.